One sample yielded the 21 T cell receptor beta chains listed below, sequenced in a study of cytomegalovirus exposure and HLA in healthy donors. Assay used: immunoSEQ multiplex PCR; TCRdb lists only in-frame clones, some missing. Of more than 250,000 clones detected, 70% to 90% appear once; the ten largest clones hold roughly 0.8%. The sample comprised PBMCs. These receptors were taken from a woman aged 18-29 years in good health and CMV-seronegative.

The gene calls are TRBV5-6 and TRBJ1-5; D perhaps matches TRBD1 (5 bases). The V end lost 0 bases, the J end lost 7 bases, and 14 bases lay between the germline ends. The CDR3 runs 15 residues. Per germline, CDR1 SGHDT and CDR2 YYEEEE. The CDR3 sequence is CASSLAGGRDQPQHF. The CDR3 coding sequence is TGTGCCAGCAGCTTGGCCGGCGGGAGGGACCAGCCCCAGCATTTT.

The chain joins TRBV28 to TRBJ1-5, with a tentative D call TRBD1 (5 bases). This CDR3 has 17 amino acids. Germline assignment: CDR1 MDHEN and CDR2 SYDVKM. Trimming took off 1 base at V and 0 bases at J, with 13 bases between the two ends. The CDR3 is CASSLSLAGDSNQPQHF. CDR3 in DNA: TGTGCCAGCAGTTTATCGTTGGCGGGGGATAGCAATCAGCCCCAGCATTTT.

The chain employs TRBV7-7 and TRBJ2-7; D may be TRBD1 (6 bases). The CDR3 spans 15 residues. The V gene lost 0 bases and the J gene lost 6 bases, with 15 bases spanning the gap. CDR1 is SSHAT, CDR2 FNYEAQ, per germline (reference sequence). The CDR3 region is CASSLAYTGQSEQYF. The CDR3 nucleotides read TGTGCCAGCAGCTTAGCGTATACAGGGCAGAGCGAGCAGTACTTC.

The chain carries TRBV5-1 and TRBJ2-1, with 9 bases that match TRBD2. This CDR3 spans 15 amino acids. The germline V gene has CDR1 SGHRS and CDR2 YFSETQ. Unmatched junction bases numbered 6, after V lost 4 bases and J lost 4 bases. The DNA for the CDR3 is TGCGCCAGCAGCCAGGGACTAGCACCTTACAATGAGCAGTTCTTC. Encoded protein: CASSQGLAPYNEQFF.

There are a few counts of this clone. V and J are TRBV2 and TRBJ2-3, with 12 positions matching TRBD2. This CDR3 has 15 residues. Trimming cost V 8 bases and J 5 bases; bases outside gene matches: 8. Germline V gene sequence: CDR1 SNHLY, CDR2 FYNNEI. The CDR3 DNA reads TGTGCCAGCGGGAGACTAGCGGGAGTAGTAGATACGCAGTATTTT. Its translation: CASGRLAGVVDTQYF. The variable domain in full, with the rest retrieved from reference TRBV2 and TRBJ2-3, is EPEVTQTPSHQVTQMGQEVILRCVPISNHLYFYWYRQILGQKVEFLVSFYNNEISEKSEIFDDQFSVERPDGSNFTLKIRSTKLEDSAMYFCASGRLAGVVDTQYFGPGTRLTVL.

This clone was picked up a small number of times. The chain is built from TRBV7-2 and TRBJ1-2; tentative D call: TRBD1 (6 bases). V lost 4 bases and J 6 bases, leaving 12 bases between the germline ends. Germline CDR1 reads SGHTA; CDR2 reads FQGNSA. The CDR3 is made up of 13 amino acids. CDR3 DNA: TGTGCCAGCAGCTCCATTCGACAGGATGGCTACACCTTC. It yields the protein CASSSIRQDGYTF.

The CDR3 here is CASSLVFGTSEGTDTQYF. The CDR3 nucleotides are TGTGCCAGCAGTTTAGTCTTCGGGACTAGCGAAGGCACAGATACGCAGTATTTT. The chain links TRBV28 to TRBJ2-3, with TRBD2 matching 10 bases. The V and J ends lost 2 bases and 1 base, in that order; junction bases with no gene match: 9. This CDR3 is 18 amino acids long. CDR1 is MDHEN and CDR2 is SYDVKM in the germline V gene. Using reference TRBV28 and TRBJ2-3 for the parts outside the CDR3, the full variable domain is DVKVTQSSRYLVKRTGEKVFLECVQDMDHENMFWYRQDPGLGLRLIYFSYDVKMKEKGDIPEGYSVSREKKERFSLILESASTNQTSMYLCASSLVFGTSEGTDTQYFGPGTRLTVL.

This clone was observed once. The chain recombines TRBV6-1 with TRBJ2-4; 8 bases fit TRBD2. Germline V gives CDR1 MNHNS, CDR2 SASEGT. The V gene end was trimmed by 6 bases and the J gene end by 9 bases; junction bases not matched to a gene: 13. This CDR3 region has 15 residues. The CDR3 DNA follows: TGTGCCAGCAGCCCTGTGGGCGGGAGGAATAGCATTCAGTACTTC. It encodes CASSPVGGRNSIQYF.

The chain has TRBV18 and TRBJ2-5; D remains ambiguous. Germline CDR1 and CDR2: KGHSH and LQKENI. V was shortened by 0 bases and J by 5 bases, with 10 bases between the two germline ends. The CDR3 runs to 14 residues. The CDR3 DNA reads TGTGCCAGCTCACCACCGGAGAAGACGGAGACCCAGTACTTC. As protein: CASSPPEKTETQYF.

The rearrangement joins TRBV7-2 to TRBJ2-7, with D possibly TRBD2 on 7 matching bases. Germline lookup yields CDR1 SGHTA and CDR2 FQGNSA. This CDR3 is built from 14 residues. Trimming left V 5 bases short and J 5 bases short, with 16 bases between. CDR3 in DNA: TGTGCCAGCAGCCGGAGGGGGGGCGAGGACGAGCAGTACTTC. This sequence encodes CASSRRGGEDEQYF.

This clone has more than one count but fewer than ten. The chain recombines TRBV6-5 with TRBJ2-7, with 7 bases aligning to TRBD2. Germline loops: CDR1 MNHEY, CDR2 SVGAGI. CDR3 length equals 14 residues. V lost 8 bases, J lost 5 bases, and 12 bases stayed unmatched. Here the CDR3 DNA reads TGTGCCAGCGCATCTACTAGCGTTCTCAACGAGCAGTACTTC. The encoded protein is CASASTSVLNEQYF.

The chain recombines TRBV5-1 with TRBJ2-5; 15 positions agree with TRBD2. V lost 4 bases and J lost 5; bases outside the gene matches: 6. From germline, CDR1 is SGHRS and CDR2 YFSETQ. This CDR3 region has 16 residues. The CDR3 coding sequence is TGCGCCAGCAGCCATGCGGGACTAGCGGGAGGTGAGACCCAGTACTTC. As protein: CASSHAGLAGGETQYF.

The V and J genes are TRBV27 and TRBJ2-7; 7 positions agree with TRBD2. The germline V gene has CDR1 MNHEY and CDR2 SMNVEV (reference sequence). The CDR3 is 16 residues long. Germline trimming cut 5 bases from V and 4 bases from J; bases unmatched to any gene: 14. The CDR3 region has the DNA TGTGCCAGCAGTCCCTCCGCGGGAGAGGGACTATACGAGCAGTACTTC. It yields the protein CASSPSAGEGLYEQYF.

This chain links TRBV5-1 with TRBJ2-1; 13 positions match TRBD2. CDR3 length: 14 amino acids. Germline assignment: CDR1 SGHRS and CDR2 YFSETQ. V shed 4 bases and J 9 bases; nucleotides not matched to a gene: 4. The CDR3 coding sequence is TGCGCCAGCAGCACGGGGACTAGCGGGACTGAGCAGTTCTTC. It yields the protein CASSTGTSGTEQFF. Drawing the rest from reference TRBV5-1 and TRBJ2-1, the complete variable domain is KAGVTQTPRYLIKTRGQQVTLSCSPISGHRSVSWYQQTPGQGLQFLFEYFSETQRNKGNFPGRFSGRQFSNSRSEMNVSTLELGDSALYLCASSTGTSGTEQFFGPGTRLTVL.

The chain links TRBV27 to TRBJ2-6, with unresolved D. V shed 4 bases and J shed 4 bases, with 5 bases lying between them. CDR3 length: 13 residues. CDR1 and CDR2 (germline): MNHEY, SMNVEV (reference sequence). The CDR3, as DNA: TGTGCCAGCAGTTACTCGGGGGCCAACGTCCTGACTTTC. Protein product: CASSYSGANVLTF.

The chain is built from TRBV27 and TRBJ2-7; possible D gene TRBD1, 6 bases. The germline V and J ends were trimmed by 0 bases and 3 bases, with 9 bases remaining between them. The CDR3 runs 14 residues. From germline, CDR1 is MNHEY and CDR2 SMNVEV (reference sequence). The CDR3 region has the DNA TGTGCCAGCAGTTTATCGGGGGCTTTCTACGAGCAGTACTTC. Translated, it gives CASSLSGAFYEQYF.

The chain couples TRBV6-6 to TRBJ1-5; no firm D call. In germline, CDR1 is MNHNY, CDR2 SVGAGI (reference sequence). The CDR3 runs to 14 residues. Trimming removed 5 bases from V and 3 bases from J, with 11 bases in between. CDR3 in amino acids: CASSPPGNNQPQHF. The CDR3 coding sequence is TGTGCCAGCAGTCCGCCCGGGAACAATCAGCCCCAGCATTTT.

V and J are TRBV18 and TRBJ2-7; D possibly corresponds to TRBD2 (6 bases). The CDR3 runs 18 residues. Germline CDR1 is KGHSH and CDR2 is LQKENI. The germline V and J ends were trimmed by 3 bases and 4 bases, with 25 bases remaining between them. CDR3 residues: CASSPSMLRSGGKYEQYF. In DNA form, the CDR3 reads TGTGCCAGCTCACCGAGCATGCTAAGGTCCGGGGGTAAATACGAGCAGTACTTC.

CDR3 residues: CASSSWFGEQETQYF. The CDR3 region has the DNA TGCGCCAGCAGCTCGTGGTTCGGGGAGCAAGAGACCCAGTACTTC. The rearrangement links TRBV5-1 to TRBJ2-5; TRBD2 might be the D (5 bases). The germline CDR1 and CDR2 sequences are SGHRS and YFSETQ. The CDR3 totals 15 residues. The germline V and J ends were trimmed by 3 bases and 2 bases, with 14 bases remaining between them.

This sequence joins TRBV7-8 and TRBJ2-2, with 11 bases aligning to TRBD2. The germline gives CDR1 SGHVS, CDR2 FQNEAQ. Unmatched junction bases numbered 5, after V lost 2 bases and J lost 6 bases. This CDR3 spans 16 amino acids. The CDR3 DNA follows: TGTGCCAGCAGCTTACCGGGACTAGCGGTAGCCGGGGAGCTGTTTTTT. Translating gives CASSLPGLAVAGELFF. Full variable domain (outside the CDR3, taken from reference TRBV7-8 and TRBJ2-2): GAGVSQSPRYKVAKRGQDVALRCDPISGHVSLFWYQQALGQGPEFLTYFQNEAQLDKSGLPSDRFFAERPEGSVSTLKIQRTQQEDSAVYLCASSLPGLAVAGELFFGEGSRLTVL.

The rearrangement joins TRBV29-1 to TRBJ2-7; 8 bases fit TRBD1. From germline, CDR1 is SQVTM and CDR2 ANQGSEA. The CDR3 spans 12 residues. After removal of 4 bases from V and 9 bases from J, the junction contained 8 bases not matched to a gene. The CDR3 spells CSVVPPDRGQYF. The DNA for the CDR3 is TGCAGCGTTGTCCCCCCAGACAGGGGGCAGTACTTC.